The 5 T cell receptor beta chains reported below all come from one sample, sequenced in a study of blood T cell repertoires in COVID-19. The data were produced by immunoSEQ multiplex PCR, yet TCRdb's version contains in-frame clones alone and is incomplete. The sample has about 200,000 clones, around nine tenths seen once. The sequenced sample was peripheral blood. The receptors stem from a man between 60 and 70 years old who had recovered from COVID-19.

This chain links TRBV10-3 with TRBJ1-2; no clear D. Looked up from germline, CDR1 is ENHRY and CDR2 is SYGVKD. The CDR3 runs to 12 residues. V lost 2 bases to trimming and J lost 3 bases, with 4 bases between them. The chain's CDR3 is CAISERDYGYTF. The DNA of the CDR3 is TGTGCCATCAGTGAGCGGGACTATGGCTACACCTTC.

The chain has TRBV2 and TRBJ2-2, with 10 nucleotides matching TRBD1. The CDR3 runs to 17 residues. Germline CDR1 and CDR2: SNHLY and FYNNEI. V lost 5 bases to trimming and J lost 0 bases; unmatched junction nucleotides: 6. As DNA, the CDR3 is TGTGCCAGCAGTTGGACAGGGGGTATATCGAACACCGGGGAGCTGTTTTTT. Protein product: CASSWTGGISNTGELFF. Drawing the rest from reference TRBV2 and TRBJ2-2, the complete variable domain is EPEVTQTPSHQVTQMGQEVILRCVPISNHLYFYWYRQILGQKVEFLVSFYNNEISEKSEIFDDQFSVERPDGSNFTLKIRSTKLEDSAMYFCASSWTGGISNTGELFFGEGSRLTVL.

The chain recombines TRBV6-4 with TRBJ1-5, with no clear D. Germline V gene data show CDR1 as MRHNA and CDR2 as SNTAGT. The CDR3 extends over 13 amino acids. V was cut by 3 bases and J by 4 bases, with 7 bases left in between. The CDR3 coding sequence is TGTGCCAGCAGTGAGACGGAGAATCAGCCCCAGCATTTT. Translated: CASSETENQPQHF.

V gene TRBV19 combines with J gene TRBJ1-2; 12 nucleotides line up with TRBD1. After removal of 4 bases from V and 3 bases from J, the junction contained 6 bases not matched to a gene. This CDR3 has 16 residues. Germline CDR1 reads LNHDA; CDR2 reads SQIVND (reference sequence). CDR3 sequence (DNA): TGTGCCAGTAGTACCGGGGGACAGGGGGCTTACTATGGCTACACCTTC. This codes for CASSTGGQGAYYGYTF.

The chain is built from TRBV15 and TRBJ1-2, with D unclear. CDR1 and CDR2 from the germline V gene are LNHNV and YYDKDF (reference sequence). The CDR3 runs to 14 residues. V was shortened by 1 base and J by 2 bases, with 8 bases between the two germline ends. The chain's CDR3 is CATSRVAANYGYTF. The CDR3 nucleotides read TGTGCCACCAGCAGAGTGGCTGCCAACTATGGCTACACCTTC.